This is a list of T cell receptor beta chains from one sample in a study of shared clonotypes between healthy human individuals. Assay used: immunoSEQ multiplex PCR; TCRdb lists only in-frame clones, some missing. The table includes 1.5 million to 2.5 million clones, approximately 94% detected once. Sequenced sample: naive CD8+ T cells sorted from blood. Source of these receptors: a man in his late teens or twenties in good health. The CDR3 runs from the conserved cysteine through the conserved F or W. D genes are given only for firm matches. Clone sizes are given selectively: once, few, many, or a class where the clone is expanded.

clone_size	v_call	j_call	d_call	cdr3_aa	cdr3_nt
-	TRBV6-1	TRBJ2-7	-	CASSEAEGYEQYF	TGTGCCAGCAGTGAAGCAGAGGGCTACGAGCAGTACTTC
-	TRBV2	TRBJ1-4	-	CASSGGDEKLFF	TGTGCCAGCAGTGGAGGGGATGAAAAACTGTTTTTT
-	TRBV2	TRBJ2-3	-	CASSEGTERTDTQYF	TGTGCCAGCAGTGAAGGGACAGAACGCACAGATACGCAGTATTTT
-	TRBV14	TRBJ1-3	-	CASSVAGFNTIYF	TGTGCCAGCAGCGTCGCGGGGTTCAACACCATATATTTT
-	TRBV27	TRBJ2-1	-	CASSFSSYNEQFF	TGTGCCAGCAGCTTTTCCTCCTACAATGAGCAGTTCTTC
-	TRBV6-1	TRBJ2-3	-	CASSEEVDSDTQYF	TGTGCCAGCAGTGAAGAAGTAGATTCAGATACGCAGTATTTT
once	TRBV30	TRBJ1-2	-	CAWSVGDGYTF	TGTGCCTGGAGTGTAGGTGATGGCTACACCTTC
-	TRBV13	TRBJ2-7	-	CASSSTRYEQYF	TGTGCCAGCAGCTCTACACGGTACGAGCAGTACTTC
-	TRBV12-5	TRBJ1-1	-	CASGLRLRLEAFF	TGTGCTAGTGGTTTGAGGCTCAGGCTTGAAGCTTTCTTT
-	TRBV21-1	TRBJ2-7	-	CASSPTKSSYEQYF	TGTGCCAGCAGCCCCACAAAAAGCTCCTACGAGCAGTACTTC